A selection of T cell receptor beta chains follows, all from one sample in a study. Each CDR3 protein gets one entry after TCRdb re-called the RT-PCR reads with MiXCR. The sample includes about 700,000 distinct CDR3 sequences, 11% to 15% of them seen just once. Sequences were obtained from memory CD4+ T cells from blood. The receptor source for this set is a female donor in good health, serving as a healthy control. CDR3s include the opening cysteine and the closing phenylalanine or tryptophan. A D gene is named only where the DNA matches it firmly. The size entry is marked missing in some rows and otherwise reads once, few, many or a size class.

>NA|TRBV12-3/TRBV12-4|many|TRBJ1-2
CASRPWTVSYGYTF
TGTGCCAGCAGACCCTGGACAGTCTCCTATGGCTACACCTTC
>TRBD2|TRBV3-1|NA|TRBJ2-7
CASSQDIGWLAGSYEQYF
TGTGCCAGCAGCCAAGATATCGGTTGGCTAGCGGGATCCTACGAGCAGTACTTC
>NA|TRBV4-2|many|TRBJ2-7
CASSQDNRRRVNEQYF
TGTGCCAGCAGCCAAGATAACCGGCGTCGGGTGAACGAGCAGTACTTC
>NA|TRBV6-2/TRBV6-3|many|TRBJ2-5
CASTDWGQETQYF
TGTGCCAGCACCGATTGGGGGCAAGAGACCCAGTACTTC
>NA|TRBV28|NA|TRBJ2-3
CASNNLGGTQYF
TGTGCCAGCAACAACCTCGGGGGTACGCAGTATTTT
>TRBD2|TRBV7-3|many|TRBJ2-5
CASSVLAGVQETQYF
TGTGCCAGCAGCGTTCTAGCGGGGGTCCAAGAGACCCAGTACTTC
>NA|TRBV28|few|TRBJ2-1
CASSWGGGVQSHYNEQFF
TGTGCCAGCAGTTGGGGAGGAGGTGTACAGAGCCACTACAATGAGCAGTTCTTC
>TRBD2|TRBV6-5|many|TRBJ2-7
CASNRDYSTYEQYF
TGTGCCAGCAACCGGGACTACTCAACCTACGAGCAGTACTTC
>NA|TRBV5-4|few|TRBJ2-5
CASSWRDKQETQYF
TGTGCCAGCAGCTGGCGGGACAAACAAGAGACCCAGTACTTC
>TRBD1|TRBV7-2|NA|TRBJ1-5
CASSLDRGWLKQPQHF
TGTGCCAGCAGCTTGGACAGGGGGTGGCTAAAACAGCCCCAGCATTTT
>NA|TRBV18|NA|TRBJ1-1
CASSPKGTEAFF
TGTGCCAGCTCCCCTAAGGGGACTGAAGCTTTCTTT
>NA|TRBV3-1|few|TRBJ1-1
CASSQMGVANTEAFF
TGTGCCAGCAGCCAAATGGGAGTGGCGAACACTGAAGCTTTCTTT
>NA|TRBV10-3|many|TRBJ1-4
CAISVDPAVEKLFF
TGTGCCATCAGTGTGGATCCTGCCGTGGAAAAACTGTTTTTT
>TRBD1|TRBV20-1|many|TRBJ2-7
CSARIWDRAYEQYF
TGCAGTGCTAGGATCTGGGACAGGGCCTACGAGCAGTACTTC
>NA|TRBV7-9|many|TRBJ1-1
CASSLLTGSRNTEAFF
TGTGCCAGCAGCTTATTGACCGGGTCGAGGAACACTGAAGCTTTCTTT
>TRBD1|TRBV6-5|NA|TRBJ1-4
CASGYSGTGGEKLFF
TGTGCCAGCGGTTACTCAGGGACAGGGGGTGAAAAACTGTTTTTT
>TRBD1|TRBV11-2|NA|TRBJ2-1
CASSLSRGTDEQFF
TGTGCCAGCAGCTTGTCCAGGGGGACCGATGAGCAGTTCTTC
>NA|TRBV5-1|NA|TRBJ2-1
CASSLTEGVHEQFF
TGCGCCAGCAGCTTGACTGAGGGAGTCCATGAGCAGTTCTTC
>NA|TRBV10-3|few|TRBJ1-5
CAISEAGNNQPQHF
TGTGCCATCAGTGAGGCAGGGAACAATCAGCCCCAGCATTTT
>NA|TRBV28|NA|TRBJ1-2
CASSAQGNGYTF
TGTGCCAGCAGTGCGCAGGGTAACGGCTACACCTTC
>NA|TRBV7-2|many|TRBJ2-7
CASSLLLGAPSYEQYF
TGTGCCAGCAGTTTGTTACTCGGGGCCCCATCATACGAGCAGTACTTC
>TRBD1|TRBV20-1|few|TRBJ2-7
CSARTTGVYEQYF
TGCAGTGCTAGAACCACAGGGGTCTACGAGCAGTACTTC
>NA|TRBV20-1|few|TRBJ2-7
CSARSSGGTITYEQYF
TGCAGTGCTAGGTCGTCGGGCGGGACGATCACCTACGAGCAGTACTTC
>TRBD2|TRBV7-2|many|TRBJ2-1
CASSALAGRYNEQFF
TGTGCCAGCAGCGCCCTAGCGGGAAGGTACAATGAGCAGTTCTTC
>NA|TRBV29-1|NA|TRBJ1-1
CSVEPGRGTEAFF
TGCAGCGTTGAACCCGGTCGGGGCACTGAAGCTTTCTTT
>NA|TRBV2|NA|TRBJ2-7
CASLGALAPSYEQYF
TGTGCCAGCCTTGGGGCTCTAGCGCCATCCTACGAGCAGTACTTC
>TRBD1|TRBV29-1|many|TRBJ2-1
CSASRRGQGSKFSYNEQFF
TGCAGCGCAAGCAGGAGGGGACAGGGGTCCAAATTCTCCTACAATGAGCAGTTCTTC
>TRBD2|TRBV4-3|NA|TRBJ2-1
CASSQELTGGLTYNEQFF
TGCGCCAGCAGCCAAGAACTGACGGGAGGGCTTACCTACAATGAGCAGTTCTTC
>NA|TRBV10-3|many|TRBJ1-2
CATQRAGGDYGYTF
TGTGCCACCCAGAGGGCGGGTGGGGACTATGGCTACACCTTC
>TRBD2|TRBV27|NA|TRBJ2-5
CASSQRLAGSQETQYF
TGTGCCAGCAGTCAAAGACTAGCGGGAAGCCAAGAGACCCAGTACTTC
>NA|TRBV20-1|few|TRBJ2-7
CSATTGTVNYEQYF
TGCAGTGCTACAACCGGGACGGTGAACTACGAGCAGTACTTC
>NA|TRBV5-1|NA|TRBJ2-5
CASSSLGWGTQETQYF
TGCGCCAGCAGCTCCCTAGGTTGGGGGACCCAAGAGACCCAGTACTTC
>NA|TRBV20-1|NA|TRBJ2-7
CSARGDISGLNAEQYF
TGCAGTGCTAGAGGGGACATTTCGGGGCTTAATGCCGAGCAGTACTTC
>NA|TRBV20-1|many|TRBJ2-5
CSARVGSQETQYF
TGCAGTGCTAGAGTGGGCAGTCAAGAGACCCAGTACTTC
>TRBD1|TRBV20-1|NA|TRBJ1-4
CSARKTGEGANEKLFF
TGCAGTGCTAGAAAGACAGGGGAGGGAGCTAATGAAAAACTGTTTTTT
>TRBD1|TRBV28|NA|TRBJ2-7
CASSPTYNRGSQYF
TGTGCCAGCAGTCCAACCTATAACAGGGGATCGCAGTACTTC
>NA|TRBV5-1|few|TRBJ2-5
CASSYEWRETQYF
TGCGCCAGCAGCTACGAGTGGAGGGAGACCCAGTACTTC
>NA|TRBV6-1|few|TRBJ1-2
CASRVTAYLKEGYTF
TGTGCCAGCAGAGTGACAGCTTACCTTAAGGAGGGCTACACCTTC
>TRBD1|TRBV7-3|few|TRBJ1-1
CASSIGAGGNTEAFF
TGTGCCAGCAGCATAGGGGCAGGGGGGAACACTGAAGCTTTCTTT
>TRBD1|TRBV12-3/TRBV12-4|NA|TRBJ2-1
CASSLFAVVGGSGIFGSYNEQFF
TGTGCCAGCAGTTTATTCGCGGTTGTAGGGGGCTCCGGAATCTTTGGCTCCTACAATGAGCAGTTCTTC
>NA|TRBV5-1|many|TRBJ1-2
CASSLDTEGYGYTF
TGCGCCAGCAGCTTGGATACAGAAGGCTATGGCTACACCTTC
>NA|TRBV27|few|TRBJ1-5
CASSLWGTLDSNQPQHF
TGTGCCAGCAGTTTATGGGGAACACTGGATAGCAATCAGCCCCAGCATTTT
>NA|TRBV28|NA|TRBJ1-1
CASSDLSAEGRPEAFF
TGTGCCAGCAGTGACCTATCGGCAGAGGGTCGACCTGAAGCTTTCTTT
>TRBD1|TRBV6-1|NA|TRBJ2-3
CASGTGYHTDTQYF
TGTGCCAGCGGGACAGGGTATCATACAGATACGCAGTATTTT
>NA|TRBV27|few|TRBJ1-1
CASRVYINTEAFF
TGTGCCAGCAGGGTCTATATAAACACTGAAGCTTTCTTT
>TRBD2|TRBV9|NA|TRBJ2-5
CASSPHASGTETQYF
TGTGCCAGCAGCCCCCACGCTAGCGGGACTGAGACCCAGTACTTC
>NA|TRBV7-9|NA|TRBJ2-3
CASSLWHTRTDTQYF
TGTGCCAGCAGCTTATGGCACACCCGCACAGATACGCAGTATTTT
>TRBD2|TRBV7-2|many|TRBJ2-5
CASSWTSGSETQYF
TGTGCCAGCAGCTGGACTAGCGGGAGCGAGACCCAGTACTTC
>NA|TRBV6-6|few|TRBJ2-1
CASRQTGGGSNEQFF
TGTGCCAGCAGGCAAACCGGAGGGGGCTCCAATGAGCAGTTCTTC
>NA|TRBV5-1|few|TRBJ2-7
CASSLLGFGEQYF
TGCGCCAGCAGCTTGTTAGGGTTCGGCGAGCAGTACTTC
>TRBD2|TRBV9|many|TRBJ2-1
CASSVAAGGSYNEQFF
TGTGCCAGCAGCGTAGCAGCGGGAGGCTCCTACAATGAGCAGTTCTTC
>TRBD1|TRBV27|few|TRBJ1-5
CASSPEGQVRQPQHF
TGTGCCAGCAGTCCTGAGGGACAGGTAAGGCAGCCCCAGCATTTT
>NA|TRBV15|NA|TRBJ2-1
CATSPDGHNEQFF
TGTGCCACCAGTCCGGACGGGCACAATGAGCAGTTCTTC
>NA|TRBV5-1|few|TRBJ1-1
CASSVISTGTEAFF
TGCGCCAGCAGCGTTATATCGACAGGCACTGAAGCTTTCTTT
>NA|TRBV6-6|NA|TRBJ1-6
CASSYDSQSPLHF
TGTGCCAGCAGTTATGATAGCCAATCACCCCTCCACTTT
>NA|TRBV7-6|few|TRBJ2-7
CASSLLAAGLDYEQYF
TGTGCCAGCAGCTTATTAGCCGCGGGGCTGGACTACGAGCAGTACTTC
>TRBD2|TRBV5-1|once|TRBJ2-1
CASSSGTSSFREQFF
TGTGCCAGCAGCTCCGGGACTAGTTCCTTTCGGGAGCAGTTCTTC